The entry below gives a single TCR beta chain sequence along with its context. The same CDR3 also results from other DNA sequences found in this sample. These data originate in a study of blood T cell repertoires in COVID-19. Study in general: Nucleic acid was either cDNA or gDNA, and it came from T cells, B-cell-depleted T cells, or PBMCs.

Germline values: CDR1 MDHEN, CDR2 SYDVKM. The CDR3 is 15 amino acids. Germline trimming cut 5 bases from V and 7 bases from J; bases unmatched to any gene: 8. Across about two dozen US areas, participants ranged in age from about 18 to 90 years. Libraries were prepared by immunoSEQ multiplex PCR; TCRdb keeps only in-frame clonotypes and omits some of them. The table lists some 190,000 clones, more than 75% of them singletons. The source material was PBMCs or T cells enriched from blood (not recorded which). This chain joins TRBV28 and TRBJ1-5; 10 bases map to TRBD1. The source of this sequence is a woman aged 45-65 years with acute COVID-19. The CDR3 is CASSPLTGGGQPQHF. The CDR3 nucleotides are TGTGCCAGCAGTCCCCTGACAGGGGGCGGACAGCCCCAGCATTTT. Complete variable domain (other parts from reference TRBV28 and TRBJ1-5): DVKVTQSSRYLVKRTGEKVFLECVQDMDHENMFWYRQDPGLGLRLIYFSYDVKMKEKGDIPEGYSVSREKKERFSLILESASTNQTSMYLCASSPLTGGGQPQHFGDGTRLSIL.